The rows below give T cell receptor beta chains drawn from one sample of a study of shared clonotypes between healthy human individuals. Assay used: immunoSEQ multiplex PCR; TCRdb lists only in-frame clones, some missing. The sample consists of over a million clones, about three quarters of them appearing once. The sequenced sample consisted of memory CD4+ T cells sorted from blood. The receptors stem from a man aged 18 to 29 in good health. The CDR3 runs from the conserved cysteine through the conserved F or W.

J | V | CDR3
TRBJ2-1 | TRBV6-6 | CASSYSRGEQFF
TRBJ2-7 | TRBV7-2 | CASSPLLAASSYEQYF
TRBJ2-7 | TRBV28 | CASSPPRGGSYEQYF
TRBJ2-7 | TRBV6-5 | CASSYQSLGGIYEQYF
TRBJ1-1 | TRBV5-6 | CASSLVGVNTEAFF
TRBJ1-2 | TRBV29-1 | CSAIGTYEDRGYTF
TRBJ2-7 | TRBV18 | CASSPRQLYEQYF
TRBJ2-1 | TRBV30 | CAWSASSGSWVNEQFF
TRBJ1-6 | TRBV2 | CASSEDGGSNSPLHF
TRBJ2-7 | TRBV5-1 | CASSLPSGEQYF
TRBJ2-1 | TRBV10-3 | CAISDTGGSYNEQFF
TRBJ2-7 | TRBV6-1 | CASRGVNYEQYF
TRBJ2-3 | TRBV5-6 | CASSLGLQASTDTQYF
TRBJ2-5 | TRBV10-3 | CAISDGGKETQYF
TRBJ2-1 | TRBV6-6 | CASSRRALSQRNEQFF
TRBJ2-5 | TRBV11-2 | CASSFSRAQETQYF
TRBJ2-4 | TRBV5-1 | CASSSTENIQYF
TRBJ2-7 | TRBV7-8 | CASSLGTGGRTYEQYF
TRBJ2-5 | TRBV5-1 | CASSLNHGGLQETQYF
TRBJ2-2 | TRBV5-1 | CASSFPRDTTGELFF
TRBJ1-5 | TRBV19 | CASRTGTSNQPQHF
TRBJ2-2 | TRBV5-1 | CASTRDRAGTGELFF
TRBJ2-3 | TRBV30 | CAWSYTAFGTDTQYF
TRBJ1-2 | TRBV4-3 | CASSQESGPANYGYTF
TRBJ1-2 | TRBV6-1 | CASRQRGPDDGYTF
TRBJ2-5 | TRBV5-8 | CASSLVGSPRETQYF
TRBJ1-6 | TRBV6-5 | CATKGAGPLHF
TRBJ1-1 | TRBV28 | CASSLKKGTEAFF
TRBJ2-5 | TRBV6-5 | CASSRTGFLRETQYF
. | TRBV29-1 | CSVAEFGTYEQYF
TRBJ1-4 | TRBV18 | CASSPYATNEKLFF
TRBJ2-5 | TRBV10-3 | CAISDSNRYQETQYF
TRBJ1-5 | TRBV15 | CATSRDKFQPQHF
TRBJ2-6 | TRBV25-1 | CASSEFTGSDVLTF
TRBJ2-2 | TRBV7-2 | CASSLAGSSGELFF
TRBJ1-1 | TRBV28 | CASSLLAGQGNTEAFF
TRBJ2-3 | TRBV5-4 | CASSFSGYTDTQYF
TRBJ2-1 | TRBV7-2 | CASRTGQSSYNEQFF
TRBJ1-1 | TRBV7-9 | CASSFGQGYTEAFF
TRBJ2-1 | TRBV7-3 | CASSLAGGQINEQFF
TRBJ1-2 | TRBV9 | CASSVATEPHYVYTF
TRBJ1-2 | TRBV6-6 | CASSNQGSGYTF
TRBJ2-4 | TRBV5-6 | CASSWTGLVNIQYF
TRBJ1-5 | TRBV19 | CASSIAGQGQPQHF
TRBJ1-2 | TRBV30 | CAWSVGQGRISGYGYTF
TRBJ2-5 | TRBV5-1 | CASSPSTGGFRETQYF
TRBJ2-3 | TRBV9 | CASSVGTSPADTQYF
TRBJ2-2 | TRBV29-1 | CSVGTGNTGELFF